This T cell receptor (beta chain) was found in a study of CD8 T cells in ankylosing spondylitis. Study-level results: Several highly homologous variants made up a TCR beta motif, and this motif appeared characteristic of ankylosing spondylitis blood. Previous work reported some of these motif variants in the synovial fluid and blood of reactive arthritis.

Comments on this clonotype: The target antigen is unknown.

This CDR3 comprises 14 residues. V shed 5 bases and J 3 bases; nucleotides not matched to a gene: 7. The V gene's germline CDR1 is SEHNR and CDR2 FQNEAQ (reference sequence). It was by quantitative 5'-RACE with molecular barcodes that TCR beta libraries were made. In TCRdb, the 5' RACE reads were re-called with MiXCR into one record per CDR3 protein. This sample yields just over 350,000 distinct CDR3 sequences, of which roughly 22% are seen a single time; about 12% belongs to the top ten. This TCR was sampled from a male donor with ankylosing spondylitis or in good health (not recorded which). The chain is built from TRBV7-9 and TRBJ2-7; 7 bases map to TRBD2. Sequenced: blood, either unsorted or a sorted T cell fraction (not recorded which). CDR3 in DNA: TGTGCCAGCAGCCACCAGGGAGGGTACTACGAGCAGTACTTC. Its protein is CASSHQGGYYEQYF.